This is a list of T cell receptor beta chains from one sample in a study of blood T cell repertoires in COVID-19. Some clones are missing from TCRdb's copy, which holds only in-frame ones; the method was immunoSEQ multiplex PCR. Counted here are fewer than 150,000 clones, roughly four fifths occurring once; the ten biggest clones make up approximately 9%. Sequencing was done on a sample of peripheral blood. The receptors come from a woman of 80 years or more in a cohort sampled during active or convalescent COVID-19. The CDR3 runs from the conserved cysteine through the conserved F or W. Each record gives: J gene, clone size, D gene, V gene, CDR3 DNA, CDR3 protein. D genes are given only for firm matches. Expanded clones are given a class, and other clones once, few, many or no size at all.

J: TRBJ2-1; size: NA; D: NA; V: TRBV7-2; DNA: TGTGCCAGCAGCGCCACGAGTTCTCTTGGTGAGCAGTTCTTC; CDR3: CASSATSSLGEQFF
J: TRBJ2-1; size: NA; D: TRBD2; V: TRBV6-4; DNA: TGTGCCAGCAGTCCCAGCGGGGGGGCGGACAATGAGCAGTTCTTC; CDR3: CASSPSGGADNEQFF
J: TRBJ1-2; size: NA; D: NA; V: TRBV5-1; DNA: TGCGCCAGCACCCCGTCTAGTGGGAGCTATGGCTACACCTTC; CDR3: CASTPSSGSYGYTF
J: TRBJ1-4; size: NA; D: NA; V: TRBV7-9; DNA: TGTGCCAGCAGCTTAGAAGTCAGGACTAATGAAAAACTGTTTTTT; CDR3: CASSLEVRTNEKLFF
J: TRBJ2-2; size: NA; D: NA; V: TRBV7-2; DNA: TGTGCCAGCAGCAAGTCCGGGACATCCTATAACACCGGGGAGCTGTTTTTT; CDR3: CASSKSGTSYNTGELFF
J: TRBJ1-1; size: few; D: TRBD1; V: TRBV6-5; DNA: TGTGCCAGCAGTCGGGACAGGGGGGCGGAAGCTTTCTTT; CDR3: CASSRDRGAEAFF
J: TRBJ1-4; size: NA; D: NA; V: TRBV7-9; DNA: TGTGCCAGCAGCGAAGGACAGACTCAAAATGAAAAACTGTTTTTT; CDR3: CASSEGQTQNEKLFF
J: TRBJ2-1; size: NA; D: TRBD2; V: TRBV3-1/TRBV3-2; DNA: TGTGCCAGCAGCCAAAGGACTAGCGATTACAATGAGCAGTTCTTC; CDR3: CASSQRTSDYNEQFF
J: TRBJ2-1; size: NA; D: TRBD1; V: TRBV5-1; DNA: TGCGCCAGCAGCTTTGGACAGGGGGCTGAGCAGTTCTTC; CDR3: CASSFGQGAEQFF
J: TRBJ2-1; size: NA; D: NA; V: TRBV28; DNA: TGTGCCAGCAGTTTAGGGGGCGGGTTCGGATTCTACAATGAGCAGTTCTTC; CDR3: CASSLGGGFGFYNEQFF
J: TRBJ2-1; size: NA; D: TRBD2; V: TRBV5-1; DNA: TGCGCCAGCAGCCCTTGGACTAGCGGGGGGCCCCTTGACAATGAGCAGTTCTTC; CDR3: CASSPWTSGGPLDNEQFF
J: TRBJ1-2; size: NA; D: NA; V: TRBV6-5; DNA: TGTGCCAGCAGTTACACCCAGGGTAGCGGCTACACCTTC; CDR3: CASSYTQGSGYTF
J: TRBJ2-3; size: NA; D: TRBD1; V: TRBV11-3; DNA: TGTGCCAGCAGCCGGGACAGAAGCACAGATACGCAGTATTTT; CDR3: CASSRDRSTDTQYF
J: TRBJ1-5; size: NA; D: NA; V: TRBV19; DNA: TGTGCCAGTAGTCCTAAGCCTACTGTGCCCCAGCATTTT; CDR3: CASSPKPTVPQHF